Below are 14 T cell receptor beta chains sequenced from a single sample in a study of technical replicates of blood from several donors. Generated by immunoSEQ multiplex PCR, the TCRdb table keeps only in-frame clones and is missing some. The table shows tens of thousands of clones, with 75% to 85% occurring only once. Sample: PBMCs. These receptors were obtained from a human donor in good health. Some clones in this sample may be carry-over from other donors' samples.

The V call is TRBV7-3, the J call TRBJ2-2; possible D gene TRBD1, 6 bases. The CDR3 length is 14 residues. Germline CDR1 SGHTA, CDR2 FQGTGA. Trimming left V 1 base short and J 6 bases short, with 9 bases between. CDR3 sequence reads: CASSLNRVAGELFF. For the CDR3, the DNA is TGTGCCAGCAGCTTAAACAGGGTCGCCGGGGAGCTGTTTTTT.

J is TRBJ2-5 and V is TRBV25-1, with TRBD1 matching 9 bases. Germline V gives CDR1 MGHDK, CDR2 SYGVNS. V lost 4 bases, J lost 4 bases, and 7 bases stayed unmatched. CDR3 length equals 15 residues. This CDR3 reads CASSGLQGARETQYF. CDR3 nucleotides: TGTGCCAGCAGTGGGTTACAGGGGGCGAGAGAGACCCAGTACTTC. Together with reference TRBV25-1 and TRBJ2-5, the CDR3 gives the full variable domain: EADIYQTPRYLVIGTGKKITLECSQTMGHDKMYWYQQDPGMELHLIHYSYGVNSTEKGDLSSESTVSRIRTEHFPLTLESARPSHTSQYLCASSGLQGARETQYFGPGTRLLVL.

The J gene is TRBJ2-1, the V gene TRBV29-1; 13 bases align to TRBD2. V lost 8 bases to trimming and J lost 9 bases; unmatched junction nucleotides: 7. Germline CDR1 reads SQVTM; CDR2 reads ANQGSEA. The CDR3 is 13 amino acids. The CDR3 protein is CSIGLAGDGEQFF. CDR3 in DNA: TGCAGCATAGGACTAGCGGGGGACGGTGAGCAGTTCTTC.

The gene calls are TRBV9 and TRBJ2-3; 9 nucleotides align to TRBD2. The germline V gene encodes CDR1 SGDLS and CDR2 YYNGEE. The CDR3 spans 16 residues. V shed 4 bases, J shed 5 bases, and the junction held 11 bases outside the gene matches. This chain's CDR3 is CASSLNSGGGKDTQYF. CDR3 nucleotide sequence: TGTGCCAGCAGCCTTAATAGCGGGGGAGGGAAAGATACGCAGTATTTT.

This chain uses TRBV2 with TRBJ1-2; no firm D call. The V end lost 8 bases, the J end lost 11 bases, and 12 bases lay between the germline ends. Germline V gives CDR1 SNHLY, CDR2 FYNNEI. CDR3 length: 10 amino acids. CDR3 protein: CASGKQQYTF. CDR3 coding DNA: TGTGCCAGCGGTAAACAACAATACACCTTC.

The V call is TRBV7-3, the J call TRBJ2-7, with 10 bases that match TRBD1. This CDR3 is 16 amino acids long. Looked up from germline, CDR1 is SGHTA and CDR2 is FQGTGA. V gave up 4 bases and J gave up 4 bases; unmatched junction bases: 10. CDR3 in DNA: TGTGCCAGCAGCTCTCATCCGGGACAGGGGATGTACGAGCAGTACTTC. Its translation: CASSSHPGQGMYEQYF.

The chain recombines TRBV30 with TRBJ1-5; D is unresolved. CDR3 length: 14 amino acids. The V and J ends lost 0 bases and 7 bases respectively, with 13 bases between them. Germline loops: CDR1 GTSNPN, CDR2 SVGIG (reference sequence). The CDR3 sequence: CAWSVLGFGQPQHF. The CDR3 DNA follows: TGTGCCTGGAGTGTACTAGGATTCGGCCAGCCCCAGCATTTT.

This clone has only a few counts. The J gene is TRBJ2-7, the V gene TRBV10-2; no clear D gene. Germline V gives CDR1 WSHSY, CDR2 SAAADI. There are 12 residues in the CDR3. V was pared by 4 bases and J by 6 bases, with 10 bases between. This CDR3 reads CASSGMAREQYF. The CDR3 DNA is TGCGCCAGCAGTGGAATGGCCCGCGAGCAGTACTTC.

The chain links TRBV7-2 to TRBJ2-5; maybe TRBD2 (5 bases). The germline gives CDR1 SGHTA, CDR2 FQGNSA. CDR3 length equals 13 residues. V shed 5 bases and J shed 5 bases, with 12 bases lying between them. CDR3 protein: CASSPRVLETQYF. The CDR3 DNA sequence: TGTGCCAGCAGCCCGAGGGTATTGGAGACCCAGTACTTC. The complete variable domain, with remaining parts taken from reference TRBV7-2 and TRBJ2-5, reads GAGVSQSPSNKVTEKGKDVELRCDPISGHTALYWYRQSLGQGLEFLIYFQGNSAPDKSGLPSDRFSAERTGGSVSTLTIQRTQQEDSAVYLCASSPRVLETQYFGPGTRLLVL.

J is TRBJ1-2 and V is TRBV7-9; TRBD1 aligns across 11 bases. The germline CDR1 and CDR2 sequences are SEHNR and FQNEAQ (reference sequence). V was pared by 0 bases and J by 2 bases, with 2 bases of the junction left unmatched. The CDR3 is made up of 16 amino acids. DNA of the CDR3: TGTGCCAGCAGCTTAGCCGGGACAGGGGGAAACTATGGCTACACCTTC. Its translation is CASSLAGTGGNYGYTF.

This chain links TRBV12-5 with TRBJ1-1; D gene uncertain. From germline, CDR1 is LGHNT and CDR2 FRNRAP. The CDR3 covers 14 residues. Trimming shortened V by 0 bases and J by 6 bases, and 11 bases separated the two germline ends. This CDR3 is CASGLVLVGPEAFF. The CDR3 DNA follows: TGTGCTAGTGGTTTGGTACTAGTGGGCCCTGAAGCTTTCTTT.

The J gene is TRBJ1-1, the V gene TRBV18; TRBD1 might be the D (5 bases). CDR1 is KGHSH and CDR2 is LQKENI in the germline V gene. The CDR3 consists of 16 residues. Deletions cut 3 bases from V and 4 bases from J, with 18 bases between. The DNA of the CDR3 is TGTGCCAGCTCACCGGAGGGGAGAAGTGAGAGCACTGAAGCTTTCTTT. This translates into CASSPEGRSESTEAFF.

The CDR3 sequence is CASTSSGRAHEQYF. The CDR3 DNA is TGTGCCAGCACCTCCTCAGGCAGGGCCCACGAGCAGTACTTC. The chain links TRBV27 to TRBJ2-7, with TRBD1 as a possible D gene (5 bases). This CDR3 has 14 residues. Germline V gene sequence: CDR1 MNHEY, CDR2 SMNVEV (reference sequence). V dropped 7 bases and J dropped 5 bases, with 18 bases sitting between them.

The chain carries TRBV7-7 and TRBJ2-1, with 14 bases that match TRBD2. The CDR3 runs to 15 residues. CDR1 is SSHAT, CDR2 FNYEAQ, per germline (reference sequence). Trimming at V came to 5 bases and at J to 7 bases, leaving 4 bases not matched to a gene. The CDR3 coding sequence is TGTGCCAGCAGCATGGGACTAGCGGGGGTGAATGAGCAGTTCTTC. Translating gives CASSMGLAGVNEQFF.